A selection of T cell receptor beta chains follows, all from one sample in a study of control samples from healthy donors and cancer patients. The repertoire was sequenced with immunoSEQ multiplex PCR; TCRdb's copy has only in-frame clones and lacks some. The table includes roughly 100,000 clones, around 90% detected once. The sample taken for sequencing was blood. The source of these receptors is a woman between 18 and 30 years old in good health. Both conserved end residues are part of each CDR3. Fields, in order: V gene, J gene, D gene, CDR3 protein, CDR3 DNA. The D gene is left open where the match is weak.

v_gene: TRBV2
j_gene: TRBJ2-2
d_gene: .
CDR3aa: CASSGSGELFF
CDR3nt: TGTGCCAGCAGTGGCTCCGGGGAGCTGTTTTTT

v_gene: TRBV30
j_gene: TRBJ1-2
d_gene: .
CDR3aa: CAWRLKGVYGYTF
CDR3nt: TGTGCCTGGAGATTAAAGGGGGTCTATGGCTACACCTTC

v_gene: TRBV5-4
j_gene: TRBJ2-3
d_gene: .
CDR3aa: CASSPADLTDTQYF
CDR3nt: TGTGCCAGCAGCCCCGCGGATCTAACAGATACGCAGTATTTT

v_gene: TRBV7-9
j_gene: TRBJ2-7
d_gene: .
CDR3aa: CASSDTEF
CDR3nt: TGTGCCAGCAGCGATACAGAGTTC

v_gene: TRBV12-3/TRBV12-4
j_gene: TRBJ1-1
d_gene: TRBD1
CDR3aa: CASTRQGSTEAFF
CDR3nt: TGTGCCAGCACCCGACAGGGAAGCACTGAAGCTTTCTTT

v_gene: TRBV28
j_gene: TRBJ1-5
d_gene: .
CDR3aa: CASSFRSDYQPQHF
CDR3nt: TGTGCCAGCAGTTTCCGCTCGGACTATCAGCCCCAGCATTTT

v_gene: TRBV7-2
j_gene: TRBJ1-4
d_gene: TRBD1
CDR3aa: CASSWKGQGNEKLFF
CDR3nt: TGTGCCAGCAGCTGGAAGGGACAGGGGAATGAAAAACTGTTTTTT

v_gene: TRBV19
j_gene: TRBJ2-1
d_gene: TRBD2
CDR3aa: CASSMRLAGGVFMHEQFF
CDR3nt: TGTGCCAGTAGTATGCGGCTAGCGGGGGGGGTATTTATGCATGAGCAGTTCTTC

v_gene: TRBV19
j_gene: TRBJ1-4
d_gene: .
CDR3aa: CASRSGQKTTNEKLFF
CDR3nt: TGTGCCAGTCGCAGTGGACAAAAGACGACTAATGAAAAACTGTTTTTT

v_gene: TRBV24-1
j_gene: TRBJ2-1
d_gene: TRBD2
CDR3aa: CATSDPGTSGHGGYNEQFF
CDR3nt: TGTGCCACCAGTGACCCCGGGACTAGCGGCCACGGGGGCTACAATGAGCAGTTCTTC

v_gene: TRBV30
j_gene: TRBJ1-1
d_gene: .
CDR3aa: CAGNLVGTEAFF
CDR3nt: TGTGCCGGAAACTTAGTGGGCACTGAAGCTTTCTTT

v_gene: TRBV15
j_gene: TRBJ2-4
d_gene: TRBD2
CDR3aa: CATSRDFLAGENIQYF
CDR3nt: TGTGCCACCAGCAGAGATTTCCTAGCGGGAGAGAACATTCAGTACTTC

v_gene: TRBV4-1
j_gene: TRBJ1-3
d_gene: TRBD1
CDR3aa: CASSQGTGRGNTIYF
CDR3nt: TGCGCCAGCAGCCAAGGGACAGGGCGAGGAAACACCATATATTTT

v_gene: TRBV5-1
j_gene: TRBJ2-3
d_gene: .
CDR3aa: CASSLGRPTDTQYF
CDR3nt: TGCGCCAGCAGCTTGGGCCGGCCCACAGATACGCAGTATTTT

v_gene: TRBV5-1
j_gene: TRBJ1-5
d_gene: .
CDR3aa: CASSLGEVEQPQHF
CDR3nt: TGCGCCAGCAGCTTGGGGGAGGTCGAGCAGCCCCAGCATTTT

v_gene: TRBV9
j_gene: TRBJ1-1
d_gene: TRBD1
CDR3aa: CASSPGQGRTNTEAFF
CDR3nt: TGTGCCAGCAGCCCGGGACAGGGGAGGACGAACACTGAAGCTTTCTTT

v_gene: TRBV29-1
j_gene: TRBJ2-3
d_gene: .
CDR3aa: CSVERGGTDTQYF
CDR3nt: TGCAGCGTTGAGAGGGGGGGCACAGATACGCAGTATTTT

v_gene: TRBV11-3
j_gene: TRBJ2-2
d_gene: .
CDR3aa: CASSLARVRHTGELFF
CDR3nt: TGTGCCAGCAGCTTAGCACGGGTGCGGCACACCGGGGAGCTGTTTTTT